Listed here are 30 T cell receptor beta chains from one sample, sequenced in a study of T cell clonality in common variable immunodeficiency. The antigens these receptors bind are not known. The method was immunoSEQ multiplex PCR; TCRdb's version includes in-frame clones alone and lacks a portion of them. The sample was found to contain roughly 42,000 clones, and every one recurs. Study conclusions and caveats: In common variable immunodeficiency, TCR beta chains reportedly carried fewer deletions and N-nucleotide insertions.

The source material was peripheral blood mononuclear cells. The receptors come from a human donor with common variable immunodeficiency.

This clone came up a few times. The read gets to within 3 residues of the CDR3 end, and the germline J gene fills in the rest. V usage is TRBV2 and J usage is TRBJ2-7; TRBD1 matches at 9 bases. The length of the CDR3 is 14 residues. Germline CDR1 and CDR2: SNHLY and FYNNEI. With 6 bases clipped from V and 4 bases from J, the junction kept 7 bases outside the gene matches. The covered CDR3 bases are TGTGCCAGCAGATGGGGACAGGGCCTTTACGAG. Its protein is CASRWGQGLYE. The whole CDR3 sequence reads CASRWGQGLYEQYF.

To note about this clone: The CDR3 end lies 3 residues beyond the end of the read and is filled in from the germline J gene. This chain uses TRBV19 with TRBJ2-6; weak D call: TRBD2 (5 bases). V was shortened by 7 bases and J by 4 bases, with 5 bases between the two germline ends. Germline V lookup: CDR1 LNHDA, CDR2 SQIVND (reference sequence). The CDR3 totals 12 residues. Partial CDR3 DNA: TGTGCCAGTACGGGGGGGGCCAACGTC. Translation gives CASTGGANV. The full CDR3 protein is CASTGGANVLTF.

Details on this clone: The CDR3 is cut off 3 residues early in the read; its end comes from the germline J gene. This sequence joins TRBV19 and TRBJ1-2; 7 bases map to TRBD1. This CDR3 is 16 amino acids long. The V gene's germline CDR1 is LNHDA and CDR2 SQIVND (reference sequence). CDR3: CASSRAQRQGVDGYTF. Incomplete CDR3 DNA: TGTGCCAGTAGTAGAGCCCAGCGACAGGGAGTTGACGGC.

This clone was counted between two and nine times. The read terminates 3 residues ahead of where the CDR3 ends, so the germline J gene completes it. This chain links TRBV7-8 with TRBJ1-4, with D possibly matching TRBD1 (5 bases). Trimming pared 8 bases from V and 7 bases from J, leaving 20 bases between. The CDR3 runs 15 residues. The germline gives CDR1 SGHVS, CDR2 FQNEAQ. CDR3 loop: CASGQLKGWTEKLFF. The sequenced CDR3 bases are TGTGCCAGCGGTCAACTTAAGGGGTGGACTGAAAAA.

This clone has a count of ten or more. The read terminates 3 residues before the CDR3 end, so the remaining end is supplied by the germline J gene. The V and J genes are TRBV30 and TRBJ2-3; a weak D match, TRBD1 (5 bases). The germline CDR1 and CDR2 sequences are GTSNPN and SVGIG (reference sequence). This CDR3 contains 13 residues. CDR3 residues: CASTLKGIDTQYF. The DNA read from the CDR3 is TGTGCCTCGACACTAAAGGGGATAGACACG.

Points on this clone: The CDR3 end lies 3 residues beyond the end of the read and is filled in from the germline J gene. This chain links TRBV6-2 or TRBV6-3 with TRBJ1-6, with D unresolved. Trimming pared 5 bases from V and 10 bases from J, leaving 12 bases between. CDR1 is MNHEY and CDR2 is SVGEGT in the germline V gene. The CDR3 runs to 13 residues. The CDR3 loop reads CASSTTARSPLHF. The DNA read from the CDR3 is TGTGCCAGCAGTACGACGGCGCGGTCACCC.

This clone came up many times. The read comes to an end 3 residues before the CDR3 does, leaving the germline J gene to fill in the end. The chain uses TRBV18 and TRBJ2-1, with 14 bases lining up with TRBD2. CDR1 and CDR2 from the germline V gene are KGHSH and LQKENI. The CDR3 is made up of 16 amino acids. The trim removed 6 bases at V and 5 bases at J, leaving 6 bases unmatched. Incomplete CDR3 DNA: TGTGCCAGCTCCCCCGGACTAGCGGGGGGTGACAATGAG. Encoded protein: CASSPGLAGGDNE. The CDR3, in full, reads CASSPGLAGGDNEQFF.

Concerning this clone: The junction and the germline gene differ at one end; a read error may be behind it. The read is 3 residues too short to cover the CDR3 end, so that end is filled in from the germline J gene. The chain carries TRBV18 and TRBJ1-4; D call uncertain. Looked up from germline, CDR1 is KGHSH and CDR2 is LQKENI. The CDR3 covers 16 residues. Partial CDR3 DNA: TGTGCCGGCTCACTGGTGGTCGGGGATGTTAATGAAAAA. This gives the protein CAGSLVVGDVNEK. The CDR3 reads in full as CAGSLVVGDVNEKLFF.

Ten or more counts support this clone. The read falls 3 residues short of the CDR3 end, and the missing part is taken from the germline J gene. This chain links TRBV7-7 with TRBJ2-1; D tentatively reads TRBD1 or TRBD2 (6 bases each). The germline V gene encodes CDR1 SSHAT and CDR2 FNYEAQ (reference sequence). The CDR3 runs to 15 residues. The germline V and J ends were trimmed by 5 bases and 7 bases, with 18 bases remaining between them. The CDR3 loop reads CASSLGTKGRNEQFF. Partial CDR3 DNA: TGTGCCAGCAGCCTCGGGACAAAGGGGAGGAATGAG.

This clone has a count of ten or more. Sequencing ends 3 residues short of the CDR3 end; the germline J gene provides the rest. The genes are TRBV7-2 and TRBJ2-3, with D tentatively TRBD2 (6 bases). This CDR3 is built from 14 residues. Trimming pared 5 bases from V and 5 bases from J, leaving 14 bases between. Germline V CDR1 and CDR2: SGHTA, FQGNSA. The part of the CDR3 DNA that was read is TGTGCCAGCAGCGTTCTCAGGAGGGGAGATACG. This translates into CASSVLRRGDT. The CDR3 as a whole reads CASSVLRRGDTQYF.

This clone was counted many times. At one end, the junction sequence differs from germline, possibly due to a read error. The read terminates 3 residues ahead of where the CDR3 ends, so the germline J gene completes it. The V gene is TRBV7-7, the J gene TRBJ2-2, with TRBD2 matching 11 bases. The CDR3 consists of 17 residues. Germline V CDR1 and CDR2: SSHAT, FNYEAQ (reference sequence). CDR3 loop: CASSSATSGTNTGELFF. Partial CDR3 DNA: TGTGCTAGCAGCTCCGCGACTAGCGGGACGAACACCGGGGAG. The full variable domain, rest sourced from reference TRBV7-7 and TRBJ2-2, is GAGVSQSPRYKVTKRGQDVTLRCDPISSHATLYWYQQALGQGPEFLTYFNYEAQPDKSGLPSDRFSAERPEGSISTLTIQRTEQRDSAMYRCASSSATSGTNTGELFFGEGSRLTVL.

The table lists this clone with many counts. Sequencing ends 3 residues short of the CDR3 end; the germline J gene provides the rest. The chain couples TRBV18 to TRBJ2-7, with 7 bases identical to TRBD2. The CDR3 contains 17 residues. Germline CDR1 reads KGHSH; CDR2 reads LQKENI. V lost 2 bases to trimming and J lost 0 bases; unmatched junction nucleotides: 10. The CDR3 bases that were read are TGTGCCAGCTCACCAACAAGCGGCCCTAGCGGCTCCTACGAG. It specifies CASSPTSGPSGSYE. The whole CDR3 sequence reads CASSPTSGPSGSYEQYF.

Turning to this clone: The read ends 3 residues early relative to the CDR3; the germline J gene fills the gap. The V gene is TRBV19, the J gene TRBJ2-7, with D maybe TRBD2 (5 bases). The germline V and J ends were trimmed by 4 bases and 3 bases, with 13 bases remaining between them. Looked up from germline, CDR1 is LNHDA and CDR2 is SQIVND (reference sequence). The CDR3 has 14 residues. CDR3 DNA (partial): TGTGCCAGTAGTACAGGCGGGTCCCACTACGAG. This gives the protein CASSTGGSHYE. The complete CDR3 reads CASSTGGSHYEQYF. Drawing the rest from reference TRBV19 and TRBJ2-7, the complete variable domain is DGGITQSPKYLFRKEGQNVTLSCEQNLNHDAMYWYRQDPGQGLRLIYYSQIVNDFQKGDIAEGYSVSREKKESFPLTVTSAQKNPTAFYLCASSTGGSHYEQYFGPGTRLTVT.

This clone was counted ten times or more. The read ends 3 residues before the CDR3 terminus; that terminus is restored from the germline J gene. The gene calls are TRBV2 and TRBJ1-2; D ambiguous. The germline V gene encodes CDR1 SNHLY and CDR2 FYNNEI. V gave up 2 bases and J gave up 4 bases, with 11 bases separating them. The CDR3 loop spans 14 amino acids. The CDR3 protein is CASSELGRIYGYTF. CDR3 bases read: TGTGCCAGCAGTGAACTGGGCAGGATCTATGGC.

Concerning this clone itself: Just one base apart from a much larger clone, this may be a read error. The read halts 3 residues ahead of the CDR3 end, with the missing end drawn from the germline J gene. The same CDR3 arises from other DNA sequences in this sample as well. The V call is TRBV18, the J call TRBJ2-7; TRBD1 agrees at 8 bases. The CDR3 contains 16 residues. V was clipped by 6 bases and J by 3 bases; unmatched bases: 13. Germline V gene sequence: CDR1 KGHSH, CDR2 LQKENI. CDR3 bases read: TGTGCCAGCTCCCCTGGCCAGGACAGGGCGGTCTACGAG. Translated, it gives CASSPGQDRAVYE. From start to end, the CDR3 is CASSPGQDRAVYEQYF.

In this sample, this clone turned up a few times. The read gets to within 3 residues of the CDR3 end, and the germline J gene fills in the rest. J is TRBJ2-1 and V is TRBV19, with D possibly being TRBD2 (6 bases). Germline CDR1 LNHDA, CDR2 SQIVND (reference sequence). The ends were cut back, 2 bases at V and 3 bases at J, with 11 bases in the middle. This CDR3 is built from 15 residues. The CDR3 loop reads CASSISSDSYNEQFF. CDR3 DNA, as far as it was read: TGTGCCAGTAGTATATCTAGCGACAGCTACAATGAG. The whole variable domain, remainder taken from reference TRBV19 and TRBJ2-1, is DGGITQSPKYLFRKEGQNVTLSCEQNLNHDAMYWYRQDPGQGLRLIYYSQIVNDFQKGDIAEGYSVSREKKESFPLTVTSAQKNPTAFYLCASSISSDSYNEQFFGPGTRLTVL.

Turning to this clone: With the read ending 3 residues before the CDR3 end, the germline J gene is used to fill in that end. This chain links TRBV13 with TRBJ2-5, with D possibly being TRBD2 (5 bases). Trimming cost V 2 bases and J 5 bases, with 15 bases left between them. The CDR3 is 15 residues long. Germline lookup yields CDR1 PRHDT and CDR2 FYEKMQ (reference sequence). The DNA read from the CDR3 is TGTGCCAGCAGCTTAAAAGAGGGCGCGTACGAGACC. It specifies CASSLKEGAYET. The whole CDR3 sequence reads CASSLKEGAYETQYF.

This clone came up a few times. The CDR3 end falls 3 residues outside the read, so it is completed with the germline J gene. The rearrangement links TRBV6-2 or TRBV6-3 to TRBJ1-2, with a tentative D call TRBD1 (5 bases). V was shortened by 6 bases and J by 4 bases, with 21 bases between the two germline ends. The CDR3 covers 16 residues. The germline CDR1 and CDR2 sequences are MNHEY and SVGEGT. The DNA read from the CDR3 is TGTGCCAGCAGCCCCCGGCCCCAGGGAGTATCCTATGGC. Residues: CASSPRPQGVSYG. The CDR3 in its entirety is CASSPRPQGVSYGYTF.

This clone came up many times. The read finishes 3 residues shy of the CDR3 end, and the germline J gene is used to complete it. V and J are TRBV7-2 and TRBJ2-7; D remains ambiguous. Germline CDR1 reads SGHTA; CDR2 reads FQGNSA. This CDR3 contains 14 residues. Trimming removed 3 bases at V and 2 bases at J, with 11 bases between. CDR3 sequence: CASSFSPGTYEQYF. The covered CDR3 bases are TGTGCCAGCAGCTTCTCGCCAGGTACCTACGAG.

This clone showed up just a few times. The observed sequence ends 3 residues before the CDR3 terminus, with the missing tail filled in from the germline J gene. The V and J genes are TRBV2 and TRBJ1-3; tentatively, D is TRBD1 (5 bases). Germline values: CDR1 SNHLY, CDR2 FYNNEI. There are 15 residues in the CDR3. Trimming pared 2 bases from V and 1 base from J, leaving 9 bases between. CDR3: CASSEQGRSGNTIYF. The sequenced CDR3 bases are TGTGCCAGCAGTGAACAGGGTCGTTCTGGAAACACC.

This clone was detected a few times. This chain's CDR3 is CASSLTLQGPTEAFF. The DNA read from the CDR3 is TGTGCCAGCAGCTTAACATTACAGGGGCCCACTGAA. This chain links TRBV7-3 with TRBJ1-1; 7 nucleotides line up with TRBD1. The CDR3 goes on 3 residues after the read ends, and that part is filled in from the germline J gene. Germline V gives CDR1 SGHTA, CDR2 FQGTGA. This CDR3 contains 15 residues. The trim removed 0 bases at V and 4 bases at J, leaving 5 bases unmatched.

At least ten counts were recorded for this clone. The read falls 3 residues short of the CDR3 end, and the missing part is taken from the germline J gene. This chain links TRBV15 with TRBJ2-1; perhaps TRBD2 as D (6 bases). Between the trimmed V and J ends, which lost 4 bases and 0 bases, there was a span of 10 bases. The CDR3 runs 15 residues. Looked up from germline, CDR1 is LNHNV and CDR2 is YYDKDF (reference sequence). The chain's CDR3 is CATSKRAYSYNEQFF. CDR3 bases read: TGTGCCACCAGCAAGCGGGCGTACTCCTACAATGAG.

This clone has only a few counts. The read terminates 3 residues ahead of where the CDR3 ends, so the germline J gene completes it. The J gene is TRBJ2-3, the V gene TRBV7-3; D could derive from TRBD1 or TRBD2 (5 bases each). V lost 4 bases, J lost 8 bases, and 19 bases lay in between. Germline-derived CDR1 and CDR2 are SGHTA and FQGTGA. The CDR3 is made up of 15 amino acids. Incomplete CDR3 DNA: TGTGCCAGCAGCTCCACAGGAGGCGGTGGGGCTACG. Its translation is CASSSTGGGGAT. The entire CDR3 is CASSSTGGGGATQYF.

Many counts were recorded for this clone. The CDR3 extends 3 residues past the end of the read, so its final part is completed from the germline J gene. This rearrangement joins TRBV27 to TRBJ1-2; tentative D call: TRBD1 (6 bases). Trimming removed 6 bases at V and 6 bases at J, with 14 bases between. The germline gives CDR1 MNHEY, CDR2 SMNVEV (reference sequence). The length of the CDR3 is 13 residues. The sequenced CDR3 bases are TGTGCCAGCAGCTCGGCTAAGGGGGATGGC. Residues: CASSSAKGDG. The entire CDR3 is CASSSAKGDGYTF.

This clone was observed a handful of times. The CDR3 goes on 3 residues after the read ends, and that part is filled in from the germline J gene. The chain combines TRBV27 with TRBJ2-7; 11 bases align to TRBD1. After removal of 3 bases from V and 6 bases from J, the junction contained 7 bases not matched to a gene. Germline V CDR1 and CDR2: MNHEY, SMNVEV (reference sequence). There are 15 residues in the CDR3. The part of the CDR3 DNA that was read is TGTGCCAGCAGTTTCGGGACAGGGGGAAGTTCCGAG. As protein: CASSFGTGGSSE. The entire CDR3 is CASSFGTGGSSEQYF.

The DNA read from the CDR3 is TGTGCCTGGGAACAGGGAACTGCGGGAAACACC. Encoded protein: CAWEQGTAGNT. In full, the CDR3 is CAWEQGTAGNTIYF. V usage is TRBV30 and J usage is TRBJ1-3; tentatively, D is TRBD1 (6 bases). The read is 3 residues too short to cover the CDR3 end, so that end is filled in from the germline J gene. This CDR3 is 14 amino acids long. Germline V gene lookup returns CDR1 GTSNPN and CDR2 SVGIG (reference sequence). The germline V and J ends were trimmed by 5 bases and 4 bases, with 15 bases remaining between them.

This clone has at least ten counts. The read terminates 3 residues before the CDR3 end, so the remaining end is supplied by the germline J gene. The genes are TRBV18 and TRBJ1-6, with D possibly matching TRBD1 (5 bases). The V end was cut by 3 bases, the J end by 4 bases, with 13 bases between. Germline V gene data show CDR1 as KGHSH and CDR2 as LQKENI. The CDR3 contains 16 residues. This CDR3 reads CASSPGGTRYNSPLHF. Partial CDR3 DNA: TGTGCCAGCTCACCGGGGGGGACTAGATATAATTCACCC.

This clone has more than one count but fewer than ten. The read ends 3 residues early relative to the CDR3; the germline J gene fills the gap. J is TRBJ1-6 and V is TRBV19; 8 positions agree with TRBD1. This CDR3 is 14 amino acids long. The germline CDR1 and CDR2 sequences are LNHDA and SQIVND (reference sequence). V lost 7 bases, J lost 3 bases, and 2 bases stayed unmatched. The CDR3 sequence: CASNTGGYNSPLHF. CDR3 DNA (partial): TGTGCCAGTAATACAGGGGGCTATAATTCACCC.

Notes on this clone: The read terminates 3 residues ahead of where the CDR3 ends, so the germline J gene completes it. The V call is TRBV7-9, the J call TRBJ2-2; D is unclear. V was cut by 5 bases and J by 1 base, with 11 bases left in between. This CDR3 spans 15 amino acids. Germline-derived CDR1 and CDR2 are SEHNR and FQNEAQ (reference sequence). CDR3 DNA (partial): TGTGCCAGCAGCGAAGTGGGCGAGAACACCGGGGAG. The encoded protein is CASSEVGENTGE. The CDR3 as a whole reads CASSEVGENTGELFF. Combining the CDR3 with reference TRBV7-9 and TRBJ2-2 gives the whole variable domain DTGVSQNPRHKITKRGQNVTFRCDPISEHNRLYWYRQTLGQGPEFLTYFQNEAQLEKSRLLSDRFSAERPKGSFSTLEIQRTEQGDSAMYLCASSEVGENTGELFFGEGSRLTVL.

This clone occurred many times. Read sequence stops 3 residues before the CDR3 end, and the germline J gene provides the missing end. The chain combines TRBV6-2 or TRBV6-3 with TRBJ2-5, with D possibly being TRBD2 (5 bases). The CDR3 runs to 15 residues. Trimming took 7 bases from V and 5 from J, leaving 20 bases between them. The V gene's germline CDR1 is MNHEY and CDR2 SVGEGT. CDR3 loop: CASTKSSGVRETQYF. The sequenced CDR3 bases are TGTGCCAGCACTAAATCCTCCGGGGTACGCGAGACC.